The 8 T cell receptor beta chains below all came from one sample that was sequenced in a study of T-cell memory formation after mild COVID-19. One entry per CDR3 protein results from TCRdb running MiXCR on the 5' RACE reads. The sample shows hundreds of thousands of distinct CDR3 sequences, less than 25% of them seen only once. Sequencing used PBMCs or a T cell subset sorted from them (not recorded which). Every receptor here comes from an adult woman who had mild COVID-19 (a few samples of this study predate the infection). Cell type and time point are not known.

This clonotype occurred a few times. The V gene is TRBV7-9, the J gene TRBJ2-7, with 8 bases lining up with TRBD1. The CDR3 totals 14 residues. The trim removed 5 bases at V and 2 bases at J, leaving 5 bases unmatched. The germline V gene encodes CDR1 SEHNR and CDR2 FQNEAQ (reference sequence). CDR3 nucleotide sequence: TGTGCCAGCAGCCCCCCGGACAGGGCCTACGAGCAGTACTTC. Translation: CASSPPDRAYEQYF. The full variable domain, rest sourced from reference TRBV7-9 and TRBJ2-7, is DTGVSQNPRHKITKRGQNVTFRCDPISEHNRLYWYRQTLGQGPEFLTYFQNEAQLEKSRLLSDRFSAERPKGSFSTLEIQRTEQGDSAMYLCASSPPDRAYEQYFGPGTRLTVT.

The chain joins TRBV7-3 to TRBJ2-1; TRBD2 matches at 11 bases. Trimming at V came to 2 bases and at J to 4 bases, leaving 7 bases not matched to a gene. The CDR3 is 17 residues long. Germline V CDR1 and CDR2: SGHTA, FQGTGA. In nucleotides, the CDR3 is TGTGCCAGCAGCTTAGCAGACTTAGCGGGGGGGTACAATGAGCAGTTCTTC. Its translation: CASSLADLAGGYNEQFF.

This chain connects TRBV7-2 to TRBJ2-3; TRBD2 aligns across 10 bases. Germline V gene sequence: CDR1 SGHTA, CDR2 FQGNSA. After removal of 5 bases from V and 4 bases from J, the junction contained 6 bases not matched to a gene. CDR3 size: 15 residues. CDR3 DNA: TGTGCCAGCAGCCCAAGCGGGGGGGCCTCAGATACGCAGTATTTT. Translating it yields CASSPSGGASDTQYF. Complete variable domain (other parts from reference TRBV7-2 and TRBJ2-3): GAGVSQSPSNKVTEKGKDVELRCDPISGHTALYWYRQSLGQGLEFLIYFQGNSAPDKSGLPSDRFSAERTGGSVSTLTIQRTQQEDSAVYLCASSPSGGASDTQYFGPGTRLTVL.

In this sample, this clonotype turned up a few times. The CDR3 DNA follows: TGTGCCAGCAGCTTAGAGGGAACTACCTACAATGAGCAGTTCTTC. This codes for CASSLEGTTYNEQFF. The chain has TRBV7-2 and TRBJ2-1; no definite D call. The length of the CDR3 is 15 residues. Per the germline V gene, CDR1 is SGHTA and CDR2 is FQGNSA. The V and J ends lost 1 base and 2 bases respectively, with 9 bases between them.

The V call is TRBV24-1, the J call TRBJ2-2; no firm D call. Germline CDR1 KGHDR, CDR2 SFDVKD. Deletions cut 5 bases from V and 1 base from J, with 7 bases between. This CDR3 has 14 residues. CDR3 in DNA: TGTGCCACCAGTGTTGGTTGGAACACCGGGGAGCTGTTTTTT. This sequence encodes CATSVGWNTGELFF.

In its sample, this clonotype was seen many times. The chain recombines TRBV7-8 with TRBJ1-5; 7 nucleotides align to TRBD1. CDR3 length: 14 amino acids. V lost 5 bases to trimming and J lost 2 bases; unmatched junction nucleotides: 3. Germline loops: CDR1 SGHVS, CDR2 FQNEAQ. CDR3 sequence: CASSPGGGNQPQHF. Here the CDR3 DNA reads TGTGCCAGCAGCCCAGGGGGAGGCAATCAGCCCCAGCATTTT.

At least ten counts were recorded for this clonotype. The chain has TRBV29-1 and TRBJ1-1; D is ambiguous. The V gene's germline CDR1 is SQVTM and CDR2 ANQGSEA. V was trimmed by 3 bases and J by 0 bases, leaving 8 bases between them. CDR3 size: 13 residues. This chain's CDR3 is CSVELDLNTEAFF. The CDR3 region has the DNA TGCAGCGTTGAGCTCGACCTGAACACTGAAGCTTTCTTT.

This clonotype has only a few counts. The rearrangement links TRBV20-1 to TRBJ2-7; D is uncertain. V lost 5 bases, J lost 0 bases, and 14 bases lay in between. The CDR3 has 14 amino acids. CDR1 is DFQATT, CDR2 SNEGSKA, per germline (reference sequence). The CDR3 sequence: CSAEDNANSYEQYF. As DNA, the CDR3 is TGCAGTGCTGAAGACAACGCGAACTCCTACGAGCAGTACTTC.